The 5 T cell receptor beta chains listed next were all sequenced from one sample in a study of human T cells and chemical hapten exposure. What the library attached to individual cDNA molecules were unique molecular identifiers. MiXCR, applied by TCRdb to the reads, yields one record per CDR3 protein. The sample includes approximately 3,000 distinct CDR3 sequences, around 48% of them seen just once. Treatment described: therapeutic diphenylcyclopropenone sensitization with weekly scalp DPC. The sequencing used whole blood, collected before DPC sensitization or 2, 6, or about 24 weeks after (not recorded which). Every receptor here comes from an adult with alopecia areata. Some clones in this sample may be carry-over from other donors' samples. This table probably holds off-target reads from a library built for another chain.

This clonotype was recorded a few times. The V call is TRBV29-1, the J call TRBJ2-7; TRBD2 matches at 9 bases. In germline, CDR1 is SQVTM, CDR2 ANQGSEA. J was trimmed by 5 bases and V by 0 bases; bases with no gene match: 11. The CDR3 loop spans 16 amino acids. The CDR3 here is CSVEDHSSGIRDEQYF. The CDR3 DNA is TGCAGCGTTGAAGATCATTCTAGCGGGATTCGGGACGAGCAGTACTTC.

This clonotype has only one observation. The V gene is TRBV9, the J gene TRBJ2-1; D is ambiguous. V was cut by 0 bases and J by 10 bases, with 11 bases left in between. CDR3 length: 13 residues. Germline CDR1 SGDLS, CDR2 YYNGEE. CDR3 in amino acids: CASSVGSPAEQFF. In DNA, the CDR3 is TGTGCCAGCAGCGTAGGTAGTCCCGCGGAGCAGTTCTTC.

There are a few counts of this clonotype. This chain links TRBV7-2 with TRBJ2-3; D is perhaps TRBD2 (5 bases). The CDR3 has 19 amino acids. Germline V CDR1 and CDR2: SGHTA, FQGNSA. V gave up 3 bases and J gave up 2 bases, with 24 bases separating them. This CDR3 is CASSFGSRVATYYTDTQYF. The CDR3 DNA reads as TGTGCCAGCAGCTTCGGCTCGAGGGTCGCCACCTACTACACAGATACGCAGTATTTT.

The rearrangement uses TRBV6-1 and TRBJ2-2, with D possibly matching TRBD2 (7 bases). V was trimmed by 7 bases and J by 4 bases, leaving 13 bases between them. There are 14 residues in the CDR3. Germline lookup yields CDR1 MNHNS and CDR2 SASEGT. Here the CDR3 reads CASKNRGATGELFF. The DNA for the CDR3 is TGTGCCAGCAAAAACCGGGGGGCCACCGGGGAGCTGTTTTTT.

This clonotype was seen only a few times. The chain combines TRBV11-3 with TRBJ2-3, with D tentatively TRBD2 (5 bases). CDR1 and CDR2 from the germline V gene are SGHNT and YENEEA. CDR3 length: 19 amino acids. The germline V and J ends were trimmed by 3 bases and 0 bases, with 22 bases remaining between them. For the CDR3, the DNA is TGTGCCAGCAGCTTTTCCCCAACCGGGGAGAAAGCTAGCACAGATACGCAGTATTTT. Translating gives CASSFSPTGEKASTDTQYF.